A single sample gave rise to the 31 T cell receptor beta chains below, sequenced in a study of vaccination effects on CD4 cells after COVID-19. Sequencing followed a ViraFEST assay step that expanded antigen-specific CD4+ T cells with viral peptide pools. When around nine days of culture had elapsed, CD4+ T cells were isolated. The person had a PCR-confirmed SARS-CoV-2 infection during March to December 2020. BNT162b2 vaccine or mRNA-1273 vaccine was given to participants in two doses. Data came from immunoSEQ multiplex PCR; TCRdb stores just in-frame clones and leaves some out. Of about 14,000 clones listed, around three quarters are singletons. For these receptors, no antigen is known. Source: CD4+ T cells from PBMCs cultured with SARS-CoV-2 spike peptides, taken after COVID-19 vaccination. These receptor sequences come from a human donor who had a prior SARS-CoV-2 infection.

The chain joins TRBV12-5 to TRBJ2-1, with TRBD1 matching over 7 bases. The CDR3 is 20 amino acids. CDR1 and CDR2 from the germline V gene are LGHNT and FRNRAP. The ends lost 8 bases at V and 0 bases at J; junction bases unmatched: 22. CDR3 bases: TGTGCTAGTAGGACTGAGTCCAGGGGGATCCTATTAAGCTCCTACAATGAGCAGTTCTTC. This translates into CASRTESRGILLSSYNEQFF. Full variable domain (outside the CDR3, taken from reference TRBV12-5 and TRBJ2-1): DARVTQTPRHKVTEMGQEVTMRCQPILGHNTVFWYRQTMMQGLELLAYFRNRAPLDDSGMPKDRFSAEMPDATLATLKIQPSEPRDSAVYFCASRTESRGILLSSYNEQFFGPGTRLTVL.

As for this clone: Other DNA sequences within the sample encode an identical CDR3. J is TRBJ1-4 and V is TRBV7-9, with 8 nucleotides matching TRBD1. Germline CDR1 is SEHNR and CDR2 is FQNEAQ (reference sequence). With 3 bases clipped from V and 6 bases from J, the junction kept 3 bases outside the gene matches. CDR3 length equals 14 residues. CDR3 amino acids: CASSLDRVYEKLFF. The CDR3 bases are TGTGCCAGCAGCTTGGACAGGGTTTATGAAAAACTGTTTTTT. Variable domain in full (rest from reference TRBV7-9 and TRBJ1-4): DTGVSQNPRHKITKRGQNVTFRCDPISEHNRLYWYRQTLGQGPEFLTYFQNEAQLEKSRLLSDRFSAERPKGSFSTLEIQRTEQGDSAMYLCASSLDRVYEKLFFGSGTQLSVL.

The chain carries TRBV29-1 and TRBJ1-4; D is unresolved. V lost 6 bases and J 6 bases, leaving 14 bases between the germline ends. This CDR3 is 13 amino acids long. CDR1 and CDR2 (germline): SQVTM, ANQGSEA. The chain's CDR3 is CSVQANGYEKLFF. DNA of the CDR3: TGCAGCGTACAAGCCAACGGATATGAAAAACTGTTTTTT.

The rearrangement links TRBV5-1 to TRBJ2-1; 7 bases align to TRBD2. There are 15 residues in the CDR3. With V trimmed by 5 bases and J by 3 bases, 8 bases remained unmatched. Germline CDR1 is SGHRS and CDR2 is YFSETQ. The CDR3, as DNA: TGCGCCAGCAGACTAACCGGGACTAACTACAATGAGCAGTTCTTC. Its protein product is CASRLTGTNYNEQFF.

The J gene is TRBJ1-2, the V gene TRBV19; TRBD1 agrees at 7 bases. The CDR3 consists of 14 residues. Germline CDR1 and CDR2: LNHDA and SQIVND (reference sequence). The V gene end was trimmed by 1 base and the J gene end by 2 bases; junction bases not matched to a gene: 1. The DNA of the CDR3 is TGTGCCAGTAGTATAGCAGGGGGAAACTATGGCTACACCTTC. This translates into CASSIAGGNYGYTF.

This chain's CDR3 is CASSLGGRTEAFF. The CDR3 coding sequence is TGTGCCAGCAGCTTGGGCGGACGGACTGAAGCTTTCTTT. The chain employs TRBV5-4 and TRBJ1-1; D is ambiguous. The ends were cut back, 0 bases at V and 5 bases at J, with 8 bases in the middle. Looked up from germline, CDR1 is SGHNT and CDR2 is YYREEE (reference sequence). This CDR3 has 13 amino acids.

Written as DNA, the CDR3 is TGTGCCAGCAGCGTCGGGACTAGCTCCTACACAGATACGCAGTATTTT. The encoded protein is CASSVGTSSYTDTQYF. The V call is TRBV9, the J call TRBJ2-3, with 9 bases aligning to TRBD2. The CDR3 sequence is 16 residues long. CDR1 SGDLS and CDR2 YYNGEE come from the germline V gene. The V gene end was trimmed by 2 bases and the J gene end by 2 bases; junction bases not matched to a gene: 6.

This chain connects TRBV15 to TRBJ1-2; D is unclear. Trimming left V 5 bases short and J 0 bases short, with 10 bases between. Germline values: CDR1 LNHNV, CDR2 YYDKDF (reference sequence). The CDR3 loop spans 14 amino acids. The CDR3: CATSWGRANYGYTF. CDR3 coding DNA: TGTGCCACCAGCTGGGGTAGAGCTAACTATGGCTACACCTTC.

The rearrangement links TRBV6-5 to TRBJ2-7; 7 bases map to TRBD2. The junction had 0 bases not matched to a gene; V was cut back by 2 bases and J by 2 bases. Germline V gene sequence: CDR1 MNHEY, CDR2 SVGAGI. The CDR3 runs 13 residues. CDR3: CASSYAGAYEQYF. Here the CDR3 DNA reads TGTGCCAGCAGTTACGCGGGAGCCTACGAGCAGTACTTC.

The chain has TRBV18 and TRBJ2-7; 7 bases match TRBD1. Per the germline V gene, CDR1 is KGHSH and CDR2 is LQKENI. The V segment lost 2 bases and the J segment 3 bases; nucleotides outside the gene matches: 7. CDR3 length equals 15 residues. Here the CDR3 reads CASSPSRQGDYEQYF. The CDR3 DNA follows: TGTGCCAGCTCACCATCTCGACAGGGTGACTACGAGCAGTACTTC.

The J gene is TRBJ2-1, the V gene TRBV5-4; 7 bases are shared with TRBD2. Germline values: CDR1 SGHNT, CDR2 YYREEE (reference sequence). J was trimmed by 7 bases and V by 6 bases; bases with no gene match: 13. The CDR3 length is 15 residues. Written as DNA, the CDR3 is TGTGCCAGCATCCTGATGGGCGGGAGCAATAATGAGCAGTTCTTC. Protein product: CASILMGGSNNEQFF.

The rearrangement links TRBV10-1 to TRBJ2-1; D might be TRBD2 (7 bases). Trimming cost V 7 bases and J 5 bases, with 24 bases left between them. Germline CDR1 reads WNHNN; CDR2 reads SYGVQD (reference sequence). The CDR3 sequence is 17 residues long. The CDR3 DNA follows: TGCGCCAGCATCCCCGTCGAGGGGGGGATCCTTGACAATGAGCAGTTCTTC. Translating gives CASIPVEGGILDNEQFF.

Only a few counts were recorded for this clone. The V gene is TRBV11-1, the J gene TRBJ1-6; possible D gene TRBD1, 6 bases. V was cut by 6 bases and J by 9 bases, with 12 bases left in between. Per germline, CDR1 SGHAT and CDR2 FQDESV (reference sequence). There are 13 residues in the CDR3. Here the CDR3 reads CASSRLGGSPLHF. CDR3 DNA sequence: TGTGCCAGCAGTCGACTAGGGGGTTCACCCCTCCACTTT.

This chain uses TRBV3-1 (or the pseudogene TRBV3-2) with TRBJ1-6; 7 bases are a match to TRBD1. CDR3 length: 15 amino acids. Per the germline V gene, CDR1 is LGHDT and CDR2 is YNNKEL (reference sequence). With V trimmed by 4 bases and J by 9 bases, 9 bases remained unmatched. This CDR3 reads CASSPQRQGISPLHF. DNA for the CDR3: TGTGCCAGCAGCCCGCAACGACAGGGTATTTCACCCCTCCACTTT.

This chain uses TRBV7-2 with TRBJ2-7; D not resolved. Germline values: CDR1 SGHTA, CDR2 FQGNSA. The V end was cut by 3 bases, the J end by 3 bases, with 9 bases between. This CDR3 contains 13 residues. This chain's CDR3 is CASSFSKLYEQYF. CDR3 DNA: TGTGCCAGCAGCTTCTCCAAACTCTACGAGCAGTACTTC.

For the CDR3, the DNA is TGTGCCAGCCAAGACAGGGGCGGCGAGACCCAGTACTTC. Translation gives CASQDRGGETQYF. The chain recombines TRBV3-1 (or the pseudogene TRBV3-2) with TRBJ2-5, with TRBD1 identical over 8 bases. CDR3 size: 13 residues. The germline CDR1 and CDR2 sequences are LGHDT and YNNKEL (reference sequence). Losses at the gene ends were 8 bases for V and 5 bases for J; bases not matched to a gene: 7.

The chain joins TRBV5-6 to TRBJ2-7, with 9 bases fitting TRBD1. The CDR3 has 14 amino acids. The V gene's germline CDR1 is SGHDT and CDR2 YYEEEE. V shed 4 bases, J shed 6 bases, and the junction held 8 bases outside the gene matches. The CDR3 nucleotides are TGTGCCAGCAGCGTCCGGGACAGGGTACCCGAGCAGTACTTC. Its translation: CASSVRDRVPEQYF.

The chain recombines TRBV7-2 with TRBJ1-4; 7 positions agree with TRBD1. The V segment lost 3 bases and the J segment 7 bases; nucleotides outside the gene matches: 5. CDR1 SGHTA and CDR2 FQGNSA come from the germline V gene. The CDR3 extends over 14 amino acids. CDR3 in DNA: TGTGCCAGCAGCTTTAACAGGGGCGGTGAAAAACTGTTTTTT. It is translated as CASSFNRGGEKLFF. The complete variable domain, with remaining parts taken from reference TRBV7-2 and TRBJ1-4, reads GAGVSQSPSNKVTEKGKDVELRCDPISGHTALYWYRQSLGQGLEFLIYFQGNSAPDKSGLPSDRFSAERTGGSVSTLTIQRTQQEDSAVYLCASSFNRGGEKLFFGSGTQLSVL.

The genes are TRBV29-1 and TRBJ2-1; either TRBD1 or TRBD2 may supply D (6 bases each). The CDR3 has 16 residues. V shed 7 bases and J shed 2 bases, with 21 bases lying between them. Germline V CDR1 and CDR2: SQVTM, ANQGSEA. Here the CDR3 DNA reads TGCAGCGGGGGGGCAGGGTGGGGAATGACCTACAATGAGCAGTTCTTC. This gives the protein CSGGAGWGMTYNEQFF.

The count of this clone is one. The rearrangement links TRBV2 to TRBJ1-2, with 10 bases fitting TRBD1. Per germline, CDR1 SNHLY and CDR2 FYNNEI. The ends lost 6 bases at V and 7 bases at J; junction bases unmatched: 2. The CDR3 has 12 amino acids. The CDR3 DNA sequence: TGTGCCAGCAGGGACAGGGGGTTTGGCTACACCTTC. Encoded protein: CASRDRGFGYTF.

This clone occurred once. J is TRBJ2-3 and V is TRBV5-1; D unclear. Germline lookup yields CDR1 SGHRS and CDR2 YFSETQ. V was cut by 4 bases and J by 2 bases, with 11 bases left in between. The CDR3 loop spans 14 amino acids. CDR3 DNA: TGCGCCAGCAGCCAAAAGGAGCTCACAGATACGCAGTATTTT. As protein: CASSQKELTDTQYF.

The sample holds one count of this clone. The chain employs TRBV27 and TRBJ1-1; 8 bases line up with TRBD1. CDR1 MNHEY and CDR2 SMNVEV come from the germline V gene (reference sequence). V was pared by 7 bases and J by 3 bases, with 7 bases of the junction left unmatched. The CDR3 loop spans 14 amino acids. CDR3 sequence reads: CASKKDRVYTEAFF. The CDR3 DNA reads TGTGCCAGCAAAAAGGACAGGGTCTACACTGAAGCTTTCTTT.

The V call is TRBV6-5, the J call TRBJ1-5; D possibly corresponds to TRBD1 (5 bases). Between the trimmed V and J ends, which lost 10 bases and 6 bases, there was a span of 13 bases. Looked up from germline, CDR1 is MNHEY and CDR2 is SVGAGI. This CDR3 is 12 amino acids long. CDR3 loop: CAIGAVGQPQHF. CDR3 nucleotides: TGTGCCATCGGGGCGGTTGGTCAGCCCCAGCATTTT.

The rearrangement uses TRBV19 and TRBJ2-3, with 7 bases that match TRBD1. The J segment lost 3 bases and the V segment lost 5 bases, leaving 17 bases of the junction unmatched. Germline CDR1 LNHDA, CDR2 SQIVND (reference sequence). This CDR3 spans 18 amino acids. The CDR3 region is CASSSHDRVPQSTDTQYF. The DNA of the CDR3 is TGTGCCAGTAGTTCCCATGACAGGGTACCCCAAAGTACAGATACGCAGTATTTT.

This clone is classed as medium-sized. The genes are TRBV6-5 and TRBJ1-2; possibly TRBD1 for D (6 bases). The V gene's germline CDR1 is MNHEY and CDR2 SVGAGI. V was trimmed by 1 base and J by 3 bases, leaving 12 bases between them. The CDR3 has 15 amino acids. In nucleotides, the CDR3 is TGTGCCAGCAGTTACTGGGCAGGGGAAGACTATGGCTACACCTTC. Its protein is CASSYWAGEDYGYTF.

The genes are TRBV19 and TRBJ2-1; TRBD2 matches at 8 bases. Germline loops: CDR1 LNHDA, CDR2 SQIVND (reference sequence). CDR3 length: 14 residues. J lost 2 bases, V lost 7 bases, and 4 bases had no gene match. Here the CDR3 reads CASNGRGAYNEQFF. The CDR3 nucleotides are TGTGCCAGTAACGGGAGGGGTGCCTACAATGAGCAGTTCTTC.

This chain links TRBV6-5 with TRBJ2-1; tentatively, D is TRBD1 or TRBD2 (6 bases each). V gave up 5 bases and J gave up 5 bases, with 13 bases separating them. The CDR3 totals 14 residues. Germline assignment: CDR1 MNHEY and CDR2 SVGAGI. The DNA for the CDR3 is TGTGCCAGCAGTCGCTGGGGGGCCCACAATGAGCAGTTCTTC. It encodes CASSRWGAHNEQFF.

This clone was detected only once. The chain joins TRBV30 to TRBJ1-2, with D perhaps TRBD1 (6 bases). The germline V and J ends were trimmed by 6 bases and 2 bases, with 16 bases remaining between them. The length of the CDR3 is 14 residues. Germline V lookup: CDR1 GTSNPN, CDR2 SVGIG (reference sequence). CDR3 region: CACKGGIDNYGYTF. The CDR3 DNA reads as TGTGCCTGTAAAGGGGGGATAGACAACTATGGCTACACCTTC.

The V and J genes are TRBV30 and TRBJ1-4; 7 bases are a match to TRBD1. This CDR3 is 14 amino acids long. V trimming: 1 base; J trimming: 4 bases; junction bases outside the gene matches: 3. Germline loops: CDR1 GTSNPN, CDR2 SVGIG (reference sequence). The CDR3 here is CAWSGDSLNEKLFF. CDR3 in DNA: TGTGCCTGGAGTGGGGACAGCCTTAATGAAAAACTGTTTTTT.

This clone was seen a handful of times. The chain carries TRBV10-3 and TRBJ2-7; D unclear. Trimming took 6 bases from V and 4 from J, leaving 10 bases between them. Germline V gene data show CDR1 as ENHRY and CDR2 as SYGVKD. The CDR3 loop spans 12 amino acids. The CDR3, as DNA: TGTGCCATCAGCCGAGTGGGGTACGAGCAGTACTTC. Protein sequence: CAISRVGYEQYF.

This sequence joins TRBV7-9 and TRBJ2-4, with D possibly being TRBD1 (6 bases). V lost 0 bases and J lost 4, with 13 bases in between. This CDR3 has 16 amino acids. The germline V gene has CDR1 SEHNR and CDR2 FQNEAQ (reference sequence). CDR3 coding DNA: TGTGCCAGCAGCTTAGCCCAGGACAGAACTAAAAACATTCAGTACTTC. Its protein product is CASSLAQDRTKNIQYF.